The entry below gives a single T cell receptor (beta chain) sequence along with its context. The record originates from a study of monozygotic twins with inflammatory bowel disease. The germline CDR1 and CDR2 sequences are MNHEY and SMNVEV (reference sequence). The CDR3 has 15 amino acids. Each CDR3 protein gets one entry in TCRdb, which reprocessed the 5' RACE reads and gives no DNA. Its table lists fewer than 450,000 distinct CDR3 sequences. This TCR came from a human donor with ulcerative colitis or Crohn's disease, or a healthy co-twin of an affected twin (not recorded which). The sequenced sample consisted of blood. V gene TRBV27 combines with J gene TRBJ1-5; TCRdb names TRBD1, which stays unverified in the absence of DNA. CDR3: CASSWVGRGPLTQHF.